This T cell receptor beta chain was captured by sequencing in a study of cytomegalovirus exposure and HLA in healthy donors. Both 60 Vbeta primers and 13 Jbeta primers went into the PCR. TCRdb keeps only in-frame clones here, not all; method: immunoSEQ multiplex PCR. The sample includes roughly 27,000 clones. Germline V gene lookup returns CDR1 SQVTM and CDR2 ANQGSEA. CDR3 length equals 10 residues. The V gene lost 2 bases and the J gene lost 10 bases, with 8 bases spanning the gap. The rearrangement uses TRBV29-1 and TRBJ1-1; D perhaps matches TRBD1 (6 bases). This TCR came from a man in his thirties or forties in good health and CMV-seronegative. Sequenced: PBMCs. The CDR3, as DNA: TGCAGCGTTGAAACAGGGAGAGCTTTCTTT. Amino acids: CSVETGRAFF.